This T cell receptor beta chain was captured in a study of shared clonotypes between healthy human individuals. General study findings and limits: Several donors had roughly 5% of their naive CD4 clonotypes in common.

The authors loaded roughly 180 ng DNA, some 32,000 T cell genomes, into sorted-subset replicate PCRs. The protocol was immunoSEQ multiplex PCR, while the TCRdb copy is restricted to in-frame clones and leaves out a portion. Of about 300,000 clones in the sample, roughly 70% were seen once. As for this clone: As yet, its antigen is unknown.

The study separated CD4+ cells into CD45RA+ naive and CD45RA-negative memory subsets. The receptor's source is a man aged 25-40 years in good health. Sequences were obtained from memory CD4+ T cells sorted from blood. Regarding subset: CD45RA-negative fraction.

The CDR3 DNA sequence: TGCGCCAGCAGCCCCGACACAGATACGCAGTATTTT. Translated, it gives CASSPDTDTQYF. The rearrangement links TRBV5-1 to TRBJ2-3; no firm D call. CDR3 length: 12 amino acids. CDR1 is SGHRS, CDR2 YFSETQ, per germline. V lost 4 bases and J lost 2, with 5 bases in between.